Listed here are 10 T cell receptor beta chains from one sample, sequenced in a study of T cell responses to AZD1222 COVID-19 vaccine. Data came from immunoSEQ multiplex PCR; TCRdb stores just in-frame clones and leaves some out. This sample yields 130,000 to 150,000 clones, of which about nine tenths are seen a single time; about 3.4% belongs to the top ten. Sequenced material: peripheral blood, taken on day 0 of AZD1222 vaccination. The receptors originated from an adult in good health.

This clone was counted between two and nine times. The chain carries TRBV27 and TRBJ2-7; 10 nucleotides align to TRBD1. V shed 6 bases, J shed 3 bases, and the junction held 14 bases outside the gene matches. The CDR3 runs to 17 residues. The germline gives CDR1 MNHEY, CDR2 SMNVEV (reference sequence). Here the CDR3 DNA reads TGTGCCAGCAGCCCTCGGCCAGGGACAGGGGCGGGCTACGAGCAGTACTTC. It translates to CASSPRPGTGAGYEQYF.

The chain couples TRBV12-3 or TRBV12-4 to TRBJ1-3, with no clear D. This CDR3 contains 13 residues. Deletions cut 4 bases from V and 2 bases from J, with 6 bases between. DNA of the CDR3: TGTGCCAGCAGTTATTTGACTGGAAACACCATATATTTT. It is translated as CASSYLTGNTIYF.

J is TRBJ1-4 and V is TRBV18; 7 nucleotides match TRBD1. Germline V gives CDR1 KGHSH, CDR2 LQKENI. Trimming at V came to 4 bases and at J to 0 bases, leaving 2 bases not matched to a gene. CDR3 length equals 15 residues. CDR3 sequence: CASSQQGATNEKLFF. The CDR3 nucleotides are TGTGCCAGCTCACAGCAGGGGGCAACTAATGAAAAACTGTTTTTT.

The CDR3 here is CASSQDWGQGGNEQFF. In nucleotides, the CDR3 is TGCGCCAGCAGCCAAGATTGGGGACAGGGGGGTAATGAGCAGTTCTTC. J is TRBJ2-1 and V is TRBV4-3; TRBD1 agrees at 11 bases. V shed 0 bases, J shed 7 bases, and the junction held 5 bases outside the gene matches. This CDR3 has 16 residues. The germline gives CDR1 LGHNA, CDR2 YSLEER.

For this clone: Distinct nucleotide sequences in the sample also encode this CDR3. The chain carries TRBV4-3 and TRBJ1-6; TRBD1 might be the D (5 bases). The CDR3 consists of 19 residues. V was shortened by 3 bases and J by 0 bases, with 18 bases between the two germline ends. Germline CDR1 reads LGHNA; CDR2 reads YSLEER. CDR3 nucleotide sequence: TGCGCCAGCAGCCAGGGATCAGGGCCTAAAAGCTCCTATAATTCACCCCTCCACTTT. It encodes CASSQGSGPKSSYNSPLHF.

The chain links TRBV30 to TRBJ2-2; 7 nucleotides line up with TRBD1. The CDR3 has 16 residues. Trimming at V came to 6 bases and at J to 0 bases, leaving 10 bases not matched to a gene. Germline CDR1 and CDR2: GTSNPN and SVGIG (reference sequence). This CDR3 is CACPQGGSSNTGELFF. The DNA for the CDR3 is TGTGCCTGTCCCCAAGGGGGCTCCTCGAACACCGGGGAGCTGTTTTTT.

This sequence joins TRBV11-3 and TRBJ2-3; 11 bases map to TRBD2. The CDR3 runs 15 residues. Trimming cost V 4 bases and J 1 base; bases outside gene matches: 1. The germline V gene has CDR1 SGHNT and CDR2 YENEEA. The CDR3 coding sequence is TGTGCCAGCAGCTCGACTAGCGGGGGCACAGATACGCAGTATTTT. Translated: CASSSTSGGTDTQYF.

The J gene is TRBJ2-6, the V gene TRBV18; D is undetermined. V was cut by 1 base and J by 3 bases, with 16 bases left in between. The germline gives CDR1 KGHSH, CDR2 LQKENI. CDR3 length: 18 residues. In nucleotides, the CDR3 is TGTGCCAGCTCACCACTCCCTCGGACGGCCTTTGGGGCCAACGTCCTGACTTTC. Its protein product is CASSPLPRTAFGANVLTF.

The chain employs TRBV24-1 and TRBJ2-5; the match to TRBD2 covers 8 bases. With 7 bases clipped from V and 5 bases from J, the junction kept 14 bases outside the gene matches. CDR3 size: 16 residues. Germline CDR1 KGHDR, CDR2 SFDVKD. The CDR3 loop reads CATSPGLGAQSETQYF. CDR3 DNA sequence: TGTGCCACCAGCCCGGGACTAGGGGCACAGTCGGAGACCCAGTACTTC.

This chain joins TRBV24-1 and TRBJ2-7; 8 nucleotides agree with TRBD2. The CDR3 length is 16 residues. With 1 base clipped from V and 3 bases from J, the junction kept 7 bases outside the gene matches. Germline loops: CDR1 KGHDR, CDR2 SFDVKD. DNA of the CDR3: TGTGCCACCAGTGATTTTAGAAGCGGGAGCTACTACGAGCAGTACTTC. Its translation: CATSDFRSGSYYEQYF.